Included here is one TCR beta chain sequence, with context. In its sample, this clonotype was seen many times. The antigen it recognizes is unknown. Base qualities are not recorded, but no much larger clone differs from it by a single base. The source of the sample is a study of T cells in Graves' hyperthyroidism and ophthalmopathy (dated by TCRdb to between 2018 and 2021). At the level of the whole study: Peripheral blood samples were taken at initial diagnosis, before any treatment was given. The roughly 100 discovery patients were divided at random into training and test sets in a 7:3 ratio. Whether ophthalmopathy could be predicted prospectively was tested in an independent validation cohort made up of about 20 hyperthyroidism patients plus 17 patients who later progressed to ophthalmopathy. After blood sampling, hyperthyroidism patients were treated with methimazole at a starting dose of 30 mg daily, and ophthalmopathy patients were treated with high-dose intravenous methylprednisolone. A discovery cohort of about a hundred patients, 43 with Graves' ophthalmopathy and roughly 59 with stable Graves' hyperthyroidism, was used to find distinguishing TCR V-J signatures. In addition, the study compared T-cell repertoires in thyroid tissue and in blood from six Graves' hyperthyroidism patients. The paper describes TCR Vbeta CDR3 sequencing of 140 or so peripheral blood samples, made up of 43 ophthalmopathy patients, some 76 hyperthyroidism patients and 17 progressor patients.

Stable Graves' hyperthyroidism was defined as no progression to ophthalmopathy during 18 months of follow-up. Hyperthyroidism patients were newly diagnosed, had a disease duration of under 2 months, and were aged 18 to 65 years. Patients with uncontrolled infections, other autoimmune diseases, pregnancy or lactation were excluded. Diagnoses were established on the basis of clinical symptoms, serum thyroxine and TRAb, thyroid ultrasound, and orbital computed tomography. Ficoll-Paque density gradient centrifugation was used to isolate PBMCs from 8.5 to 10 ml of fresh peripheral blood. Trizol reagent was used to extract total RNA, and RNA quality was then checked on an Agilent 2100 Bioanalyzer. Findings and caveats that apply to the study as a whole: In validation, the model predicted progression to ophthalmopathy a median of roughly 6.5 months before onset, with about 71% sensitivity and about 75% specificity. Sample size was not statistically predetermined, and blinding of investigators to group allocation was not performed. In cross-validation, a model built on a 13 V-J signature told ophthalmopathy apart from stable hyperthyroidism with under 90% sensitivity and 81% to 82% specificity, and in testing the same model reached 80%/75%. Most expanded thyroid clonotypes (frequency above 0.001) were also detected in blood, a finding suggesting that blood repertoires may reflect thyroid immune responses.

CDR1 and CDR2, per the germline V gene, are MNHEY and SVGAGI. Unmatched junction bases come to 10, with V trimmed by 2 bases and J by 9 bases. The CDR3 numbers 16 residues from cysteine through phenylalanine. The retained sequence is limited to the CDR3, 48 bases, with the frame set at the first base. The TCR beta CDR3 regions were amplified from RNA transcripts. The TCR CDR3 was subjected to a first round of RT-PCR using the HTBI primer set and the Qiagen OneStep RT-PCR kit. Libraries were constructed in a second round of multiplex PCR, after which size selection and purification were carried out. Paired-end sequencing of the libraries was performed with 100 bp reads on an Illumina HiSeq2000. The paper's data handling went like this. SOAPnuke was used to process the raw data, throwing out any read that contained adapters or uncalled bases, had a mean Phred below 15, or lacked an exact constant-primer or identifier match. High-quality paired reads were merged using COPE v1.2.5, and each unique nucleotide sequence was defined as a clonotype. Clonotypes were aligned to IMGT TRBV, TRBD and TRBJ reference segments using MiTCR v1.1. The analysis included only V-J combinations with a frequency above 0.0001, which together covered 99% to 99.2% of the repertoires. The TCS score was defined as F50 (clonal expansion) divided by E x V (chaos), with BLOSUM62-based TCRdist calculated between CDR3 peptides within each V-J. Welch's t-statistics and random forest reduced fewer than 550 V-J features to around 14, which were used in a naive Bayes classifier (R e1071). In-frame beta chains were kept once TCRdb had trimmed the public reads at Q25 with fastp and called clones with MiXCR. Rows are unified per CDR3 protein, each entry keeping the most common DNA and genes. The V and J calls reflect TCRdb's pipeline rather than the authors' work. Within this sample are under 550,000 distinct CDR3 sequences, with around 15% of them counted one time only. The ten largest clones capture 5% to 6.5% of the sample.

The sample taken for sequencing was blood. This sequence uses TRBV6-5 and TRBJ2-1, with 10 bases in between that match TRBD2. The receptor comes from a woman aged 18 to 35 with Graves' hyperthyroidism. The DNA sequence reads TGTGCCAGCAGTTACCCTAGAGCGGGAGGGCCGGGTGAGCAGTTCTTC. Its protein product is CASSYPRAGGPGEQFF.